One and the same sample provided the 17 T cell receptor beta chains below, sequenced in a study of T cell responses to AZD1222 COVID-19 vaccine. Sequencing was performed with immunoSEQ multiplex PCR; in TCRdb, only in-frame clones are kept and a portion is missing. The repertoire holds approximately 100,000 clones, roughly 87% seen once, with 16% in the top ten. Sample: peripheral blood, taken on day 0 of AZD1222 vaccination. The origin of the receptors is an adult in good health.

The chain is built from TRBV6-5 and TRBJ1-2, with D possibly being TRBD1 (5 bases). V was clipped by 2 bases and J by 3 bases, with 13 bases between them. Per germline, CDR1 MNHEY and CDR2 SVGAGI. There are 15 residues in the CDR3. CDR3 region: CASSYDGGRDYGYTF. The CDR3 nucleotides read TGTGCCAGCAGTTACGACGGGGGAAGAGACTATGGCTACACCTTC.

The J gene is TRBJ1-3, the V gene TRBV7-2; 10 positions agree with TRBD1. V gave up 4 bases and J gave up 3 bases; unmatched junction bases: 3. The V gene's germline CDR1 is SGHTA and CDR2 FQGNSA. The CDR3 contains 15 residues. The CDR3 DNA reads TGTGCCAGCAGCTCCGGGACAGGGGTTGGAAACACCATATATTTT. It translates to CASSSGTGVGNTIYF.

The J gene is TRBJ2-2, the V gene TRBV27; 7 bases map to TRBD2. The CDR3 consists of 16 residues. Germline assignment: CDR1 MNHEY and CDR2 SMNVEV (reference sequence). The junction had 1 base not matched to a gene; V was cut back by 0 bases and J by 0 bases. Here the CDR3 DNA reads TGTGCCAGCAGTTTATCCGGACTAGCGAACACCGGGGAGCTGTTTTTT. Amino acid sequence: CASSLSGLANTGELFF.

Here the CDR3 DNA reads TGTGCCAGCTCACCAAGAGGGGAGCTGTTTTTT. Encoded protein: CASSPRGELFF. The chain couples TRBV18 to TRBJ2-2; D gene uncertain. The CDR3 sequence is 11 residues long. The V and J ends lost 2 bases and 8 bases respectively, with 3 bases between them. Germline V CDR1 and CDR2: KGHSH, LQKENI.

V gene TRBV9 combines with J gene TRBJ2-7; D call uncertain. Deletions cut 2 bases from V and 5 bases from J, with 5 bases between. Per germline, CDR1 SGDLS and CDR2 YYNGEE. The CDR3 is 11 amino acids. For the CDR3, the DNA is TGTGCCAGCAGCGTTGGGGACGAGCAGTACTTC. It codes for CASSVGDEQYF.

The chain is built from TRBV5-1 and TRBJ1-1; D perhaps matches TRBD1 (5 bases). The CDR3 spans 15 residues. The V end was cut by 0 bases, the J end by 1 base, with 10 bases between. Germline CDR1 SGHRS, CDR2 YFSETQ. CDR3 nucleotide sequence: TGCGCCAGCAGCTTGGTGGCAGGGCGGAACACTGAAGCTTTCTTT. Amino acid sequence: CASSLVAGRNTEAFF. The entire variable domain, with the rest obtained from reference TRBV5-1 and TRBJ1-1, is as follows: KAGVTQTPRYLIKTRGQQVTLSCSPISGHRSVSWYQQTPGQGLQFLFEYFSETQRNKGNFPGRFSGRQFSNSRSEMNVSTLELGDSALYLCASSLVAGRNTEAFFGQGTRLTVV.

This rearrangement joins TRBV6-5 to TRBJ2-7; TRBD1 aligns across 11 bases. Trimming at V came to 2 bases and at J to 5 bases, leaving 5 bases not matched to a gene. Germline assignment: CDR1 MNHEY and CDR2 SVGAGI. The CDR3 contains 15 residues. CDR3 sequence (DNA): TGTGCCAGCAGTTACGGACAGGGGGCGGCCCACGAGCAGTACTTC. Protein product: CASSYGQGAAHEQYF.

The chain has TRBV10-2 and TRBJ2-2, with 8 bases matching TRBD2. Per germline, CDR1 WSHSY and CDR2 SAAADI. V gave up 4 bases and J gave up 4 bases; unmatched junction bases: 5. This CDR3 has 15 residues. The CDR3 region has the DNA TGCGCCAGCAGTGGTCTAGCGGGTGGCACCGGGGAGCTGTTTTTT. Amino acids: CASSGLAGGTGELFF.

V usage is TRBV27 and J usage is TRBJ1-2; D might be TRBD1 (6 bases). The V and J ends lost 2 bases and 2 bases respectively, with 18 bases between them. Germline CDR1 reads MNHEY; CDR2 reads SMNVEV (reference sequence). This CDR3 comprises 17 residues. In DNA, the CDR3 is TGTGCCAGCAGTTTAGGGGCAATCACGGGGGCAAACTATGGCTACACCTTC. This codes for CASSLGAITGANYGYTF.

This chain connects TRBV19 to TRBJ2-3; either TRBD1 or TRBD2 may fit D (6 bases each). V lost 5 bases and J 4 bases, leaving 19 bases between the germline ends. CDR1 and CDR2 from the germline V gene are LNHDA and SQIVND (reference sequence). The CDR3 runs to 16 residues. Here the CDR3 DNA reads TGTGCCAGTAGTGAGACTCCCAGGGGAGGCGCAGATACGCAGTATTTT. It yields the protein CASSETPRGGADTQYF.

This clone came up once. V and J are TRBV5-6 and TRBJ2-1; 11 bases agree with TRBD2. The junction had 5 bases not matched to a gene; V was cut back by 0 bases and J by 6 bases. Germline CDR1 and CDR2: SGHDT and YYEEEE. CDR3 length: 16 amino acids. This CDR3 is CASSLATSGRSNEQFF. Written as DNA, the CDR3 is TGTGCCAGCAGCTTGGCCACTAGCGGGAGAAGCAATGAGCAGTTCTTC.

This rearrangement joins TRBV5-1 to TRBJ2-7; the D gene is possibly TRBD1 (5 bases). CDR1 is SGHRS and CDR2 is YFSETQ in the germline V gene. V lost 4 bases and J 2 bases, leaving 13 bases between the germline ends. This CDR3 spans 14 amino acids. In nucleotides, the CDR3 is TGCGCCAGCAGCCTGATGGACAACACCTACGAGCAGTACTTC. This codes for CASSLMDNTYEQYF.

The V gene is TRBV5-1, the J gene TRBJ1-1; 7 bases line up with TRBD1. This CDR3 has 14 amino acids. V lost 7 bases and J lost 4; bases outside the gene matches: 10. Germline CDR1 and CDR2: SGHRS and YFSETQ. The CDR3 loop is CASAKGGASTEAFF. The CDR3 bases are TGCGCCAGCGCTAAAGGGGGCGCGTCCACTGAAGCTTTCTTT.

The chain has TRBV12-3 or TRBV12-4 and TRBJ1-1, with 7 bases fitting TRBD1. The ends lost 6 bases at V and 5 bases at J; junction bases unmatched: 3. The CDR3 has 12 residues. The CDR3 DNA is TGTGCCAGCAGCTCGACAGGGACTGAAGCTTTCTTT. This encodes CASSSTGTEAFF.

The genes are TRBV4-1 and TRBJ1-2; a weak D match, TRBD1 (5 bases). Germline CDR1 MGHRA, CDR2 YSYEKL. The CDR3 consists of 16 residues. The germline V and J ends were trimmed by 0 bases and 3 bases, with 14 bases remaining between them. As DNA, the CDR3 is TGCGCCAGCAGCCAAGATCCAGGCAGGGTACACTATGGCTACACCTTC. This sequence encodes CASSQDPGRVHYGYTF.

J is TRBJ1-2 and V is TRBV10-3, with D tentatively TRBD1 (5 bases). V lost 9 bases to trimming and J lost 2 bases, with 13 bases between them. This CDR3 contains 13 residues. From germline, CDR1 is ENHRY and CDR2 SYGVKD. The CDR3 DNA reads as TGTGCCATGCGGGGGGGAACCAACTATGGCTACACCTTC. Its translation is CAMRGGTNYGYTF.

The chain uses TRBV5-1 and TRBJ1-4; no clear D. V lost 4 bases and J 0 bases, leaving 13 bases between the germline ends. Germline assignment: CDR1 SGHRS and CDR2 YFSETQ. The CDR3 has 16 residues. CDR3 sequence (DNA): TGCGCCAGCAGCGTAACTGGGAGCTCAACTAATGAAAAACTGTTTTTT. Translation: CASSVTGSSTNEKLFF.